The clone carrying this TCR beta chain was seen more than once but under ten times. Antigen specificity is unknown. This CDR3 is 15 amino acids long. Germline assignment: CDR1 MNHNS and CDR2 SASEGT. The V gene end was trimmed by 4 bases and the J gene end by 6 bases; junction bases not matched to a gene: 9. This specimen comes from a study of a mutant IDH1 vaccine in newly diagnosed glioma. About the study: Vaccines began 4-6 weeks after radiotherapy alone, or with temozolomide cycles.

The time point was: week 47, end of study. Each dose of the vaccine consisted of 300 ug of mutant IDH1 20-mer peptide, with topical imiquimod. Profiling relied on immunoSEQ multiplex PCR, and the TCRdb table lists in-frame clones only, not all of them. The repertoire holds around 84,000 clones, with 75% to 90% as singletons. The sequences come from PBMCs, collected from a glioma patient whose treatment included an IDH1 peptide vaccine. This sequence originates from a man in his forties with glioma. J is TRBJ2-1 and V is TRBV6-1; 7 positions match TRBD1. DNA for the CDR3: TGTGCCAGCAGTGGAGAGACAGGGTCTGTCAATGAGCAGTTCTTC. Protein sequence: CASSGETGSVNEQFF.